The clone carrying this T cell receptor (beta chain) was picked up a small number of times. Its antigen remains unidentified. Relative to the germline gene, one junction end is altered; a read error may explain this. The same CDR3 also results from other DNA sequences found in this sample. Approximately 210 ng DNA, approximately 31,000 T cell genomes, went into each sorted-subset replicate PCR. Data came from immunoSEQ multiplex PCR; TCRdb stores just in-frame clones and leaves some out. The table shows millions of clones, with just over 90% occurring only once. This CDR3 is built from 13 residues. Looked up from germline, CDR1 is SNHLY and CDR2 is FYNNEI. The data derive from a study of shared clonotypes between healthy human individuals. Findings and caveats of the study: Sampling included only blood; tissue repertoires likely differ.

This clonotype originated in a man between 18 and 29 years old in good health. Some clones in this sample may be carry-over from other donors' samples. Input material: naive CD4+ T cells from PBMCs. The subset denotes: CD45RA+ positively selected. The chain joins TRBV2 to TRBJ1-1; no firm D call. CDR3 DNA: TGTGCCAGCAGCGAAGGGTGGAACACTGAAGCTTTCTTT. This sequence encodes CASSEGWNTEAFF. Looking up the rest from reference TRBV2 and TRBJ1-1 gives the full variable domain: EPEVTQTPSHQVTQMGQEVILRCVPISNHLYFYWYRQILGQKVEFLVSFYNNEISEKSEIFDDQFSVERPDGSNFTLKIRSTKLEDSAMYFCASSEGWNTEAFFGQGTRLTVV.